Shown below are 20 T cell receptor beta chains from a single sample sequenced in a study of identical twins. TCRdb reprocessed the 5' RACE reads with MiXCR, giving one entry per CDR3 protein. The sample records around 690,000 distinct CDR3 sequences, about 20% being singletons. This sample was also put to use in a study of T cells expressing NK-cell markers.

Sequencing input: PBMCs. Receptors were obtained from a woman between 18 and 30 years old in good health.

The chain couples TRBV5-1 to TRBJ2-1, with no clear D. The CDR3 spans 15 residues. Trimming pared 0 bases from V and 4 bases from J, leaving 11 bases between. In germline, CDR1 is SGHRS, CDR2 YFSETQ. The DNA for the CDR3 is TGCGCCAGCAGCTTGGGACGCTTCGATTACAATGAGCAGTTCTTC. This translates into CASSLGRFDYNEQFF.

The J gene is TRBJ2-2, the V gene TRBV12-3 or TRBV12-4; D could derive from TRBD1 or TRBD2 (6 bases each). The CDR3 is made up of 16 amino acids. Trimming cost V 6 bases and J 5 bases, with 19 bases left between them. In DNA, the CDR3 is TGTGCCAGCAGCCCCAGCGGCAGGGGAGGAACCGGGGAGCTGTTTTTT. Its translation is CASSPSGRGGTGELFF.

This clonotype was seen a handful of times. The rearrangement joins TRBV7-9 to TRBJ2-7; 9 nucleotides agree with TRBD1. Germline V gives CDR1 SEHNR, CDR2 FQNEAQ (reference sequence). With 5 bases clipped from V and 6 bases from J, the junction kept 5 bases outside the gene matches. The CDR3 is 13 amino acids. The CDR3 nucleotides are TGTGCCAGCAGCCTCGGGACAGGGTTCGAGCAGTACTTC. Encoded protein: CASSLGTGFEQYF. The whole variable domain, filled in from reference TRBV7-9 and TRBJ2-7, reads DTGVSQNPRHKITKRGQNVTFRCDPISEHNRLYWYRQTLGQGPEFLTYFQNEAQLEKSRLLSDRFSAERPKGSFSTLEIQRTEQGDSAMYLCASSLGTGFEQYFGPGTRLTVT.

In this sample, this clonotype turned up a few times. This chain uses TRBV7-9 with TRBJ2-1; D gene ambiguous. Germline-derived CDR1 and CDR2 are SEHNR and FQNEAQ (reference sequence). This CDR3 region has 13 residues. The V end lost 4 bases, the J end lost 7 bases, and 11 bases lay between the germline ends. For the CDR3, the DNA is TGTGCCAGCAGCTGGTTTGTGAGGAATGAGCAGTTCTTC. Protein sequence: CASSWFVRNEQFF.

This clonotype appeared a few times. This chain joins TRBV5-1 and TRBJ2-1; no firm D call. The germline CDR1 and CDR2 sequences are SGHRS and YFSETQ. CDR3 size: 11 residues. Trimming removed 4 bases from V and 8 bases from J, with 7 bases in between. In DNA form, the CDR3 reads TGCGCCAGCAGCACGACCGATGAGCAGTTCTTC. This sequence encodes CASSTTDEQFF.

The table lists this clonotype with many counts. The chain has TRBV12-3 or TRBV12-4 and TRBJ1-1; perhaps TRBD1 as D (6 bases). Trimming stripped 3 bases from V and 0 bases from J, with 8 bases between. This CDR3 has 14 residues. The CDR3 sequence: CASSFGQLNTEAFF. Here the CDR3 DNA reads TGTGCCAGCAGTTTCGGACAGCTGAACACTGAAGCTTTCTTT.

The chain links TRBV5-1 to TRBJ2-6; D gene unclear. Germline assignment: CDR1 SGHRS and CDR2 YFSETQ. The CDR3 is made up of 16 amino acids. The ends were cut back, 1 base at V and 4 bases at J, with 12 bases in the middle. The CDR3: CASSLLTGPGANVLTF. The CDR3 bases are TGCGCCAGCAGCTTGCTTACTGGACCCGGGGCCAACGTCCTGACTTTC.

This clonotype was seen a few times. V usage is TRBV12-3 or TRBV12-4 and J usage is TRBJ2-5; D ambiguous. Trimming took 3 bases from V and 5 from J, leaving 7 bases between them. The length of the CDR3 is 12 residues. CDR3 loop: CASSFQMETQYF. Written as DNA, the CDR3 is TGTGCCAGCAGTTTTCAGATGGAGACCCAGTACTTC.

The chain employs TRBV12-3 or TRBV12-4 and TRBJ2-1; no definite D call. V was pared by 3 bases and J by 15 bases, with 15 bases between. The CDR3 is made up of 12 amino acids. The CDR3 DNA reads TGTGCCAGCAGTTTCCATTCCGGGCCTCCGTTCTTC. Residues: CASSFHSGPPFF.

On this clonotype itself: This CDR3 fails to terminate in the conserved phenylalanine or tryptophan, so it likely reflects a read error. This sequence joins TRBV10-1 and TRBJ2-7; tentatively, D is TRBD1 or TRBD2 (6 bases each). The CDR3 has 16 residues. The germline V and J ends were trimmed by 3 bases and 3 bases, with 18 bases remaining between them. CDR1 is WNHNN and CDR2 is SYGVQD in the germline V gene (reference sequence). In DNA, the CDR3 is TGCGCCAGCAGTGAAGGGAGGAGACAGGACTTCTACGAGCAGTACTAC. Translating gives CASSEGRRQDFYEQYY.

The CDR3 loop reads CASRLGTFQRAGELFF. For the CDR3, the DNA is TGTGCCAGCAGACTAGGGACTTTCCAGCGGGCCGGGGAGCTGTTTTTT. The rearrangement uses TRBV5-8 and TRBJ2-2; maybe TRBD2 (6 bases). This CDR3 comprises 16 residues. V was trimmed by 5 bases and J by 6 bases, leaving 20 bases between them. Germline CDR1 SGHTS, CDR2 YDEGEE.

A few counts support this clonotype. The chain carries TRBV25-1 and TRBJ2-1, with D unclear. V lost 1 base and J lost 5, with 12 bases in between. Germline CDR1 and CDR2: MGHDK and SYGVNS. The CDR3 loop spans 15 amino acids. Here the CDR3 DNA reads TGTGCCAGCAGTGAATCCGGGCGGCTCGACAATGAGCAGTTCTTC. Translated, it gives CASSESGRLDNEQFF.

This clonotype showed up just a few times. The chain has TRBV12-3 or TRBV12-4 and TRBJ1-1; unclear D gene. This CDR3 has 14 residues. The V end lost 3 bases, the J end lost 5 bases, and 13 bases lay between the germline ends. CDR3 in amino acids: CASSFSDPGTEAFF. The CDR3 coding sequence is TGTGCCAGCAGTTTCTCGGACCCCGGAACTGAAGCTTTCTTT.

V is TRBV6-4 and J is TRBJ2-1; D is unclear. The CDR3 has 13 residues. Germline CDR1 is MRHNA and CDR2 is SNTAGT. Trimming took off 5 bases at V and 6 bases at J, with 11 bases between the two ends. CDR3 sequence (DNA): TGTGCCAGCAGTCACGAGAGTGGCAATGAGCAGTTCTTC. Translated: CASSHESGNEQFF.

The V gene is TRBV7-7, the J gene TRBJ2-1, with 9 bases matching TRBD2. CDR1 and CDR2 from the germline V gene are SSHAT and FNYEAQ (reference sequence). The CDR3 extends over 15 amino acids. J was trimmed by 5 bases and V by 0 bases; bases with no gene match: 2. The CDR3 region is CASSLAAGGNNEQFF. The DNA of the CDR3 is TGTGCCAGCAGCTTAGCAGCGGGAGGCAACAATGAGCAGTTCTTC.

Here the CDR3 DNA reads TGTGCCATCAGACAGACAGGGGATATGGTGACTGAAGCTTTCTTT. Translated, it gives CAIRQTGDMVTEAFF. The rearrangement joins TRBV10-3 to TRBJ1-1, with 8 bases identical to TRBD1. Germline CDR1 is ENHRY and CDR2 is SYGVKD. The junction had 11 bases not matched to a gene; V was cut back by 6 bases and J by 5 bases. The CDR3 sequence is 15 residues long.

This chain uses TRBV20-1 with TRBJ2-3; 12 nucleotides agree with TRBD2. CDR3 size: 15 residues. Losses at the gene ends were 6 bases for V and 3 bases for J; bases not matched to a gene: 7. Germline assignment: CDR1 DFQATT and CDR2 SNEGSKA (reference sequence). In DNA form, the CDR3 reads TGCAGTGCAACGGCGACTAGCGGGAGTACAGATACGCAGTATTTT. Translating gives CSATATSGSTDTQYF.

The V call is TRBV12-3 or TRBV12-4, the J call TRBJ2-4, with D perhaps matching TRBD1 or TRBD2 (5 bases each). Trimming took 4 bases from V and 9 from J, leaving 10 bases between them. The CDR3 loop spans 12 amino acids. CDR3 amino acids: CASSSVRGIQYF. The DNA for the CDR3 is TGTGCCAGCAGTTCCGTGAGGGGCATTCAGTACTTC.

This clonotype was detected only a few times. This chain connects TRBV5-5 to TRBJ1-6, with D unresolved. Germline V lookup: CDR1 SGHKS, CDR2 YYEKEE (reference sequence). With 1 base removed from V and 10 bases from J, the gap between germline ends came to 15 bases. The CDR3 loop spans 15 amino acids. As DNA, the CDR3 is TGTGCCAGCAGCTTGCGAGCGGGTGCAGGATCACCCCTCCACTTT. Its protein is CASSLRAGAGSPLHF. Looking up the rest from reference TRBV5-5 and TRBJ1-6 gives the full variable domain: DAGVTQSPTHLIKTRGQQVTLRCSPISGHKSVSWYQQVLGQGPQFIFQYYEKEERGRGNFPDRFSARQFPNYSSELNVNALLLGDSALYLCASSLRAGAGSPLHFGNGTRLTVT.

This clonotype was observed a handful of times. The chain combines TRBV7-9 with TRBJ1-4; TRBD1 might be the D (5 bases). Germline V lookup: CDR1 SEHNR, CDR2 FQNEAQ (reference sequence). With 5 bases removed from V and 7 bases from J, the gap between germline ends came to 11 bases. The CDR3 spans 13 residues. CDR3 in amino acids: CASSPQGGEKLFF. CDR3 sequence (DNA): TGTGCCAGCAGCCCTCAGGGAGGTGAAAAACTGTTTTTT.